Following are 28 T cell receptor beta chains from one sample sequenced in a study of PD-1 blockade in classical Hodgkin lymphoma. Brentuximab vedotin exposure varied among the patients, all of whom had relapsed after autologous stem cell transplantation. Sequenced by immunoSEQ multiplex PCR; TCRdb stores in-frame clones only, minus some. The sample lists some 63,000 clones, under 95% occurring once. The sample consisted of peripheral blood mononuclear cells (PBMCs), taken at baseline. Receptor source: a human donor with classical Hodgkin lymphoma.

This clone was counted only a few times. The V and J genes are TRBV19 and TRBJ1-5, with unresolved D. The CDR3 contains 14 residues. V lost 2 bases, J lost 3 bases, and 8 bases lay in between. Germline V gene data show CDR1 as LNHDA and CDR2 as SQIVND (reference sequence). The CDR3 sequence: CASSISSFNQPQHF. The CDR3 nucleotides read TGTGCCAGTAGTATAAGCAGTTTCAATCAGCCCCAGCATTTT.

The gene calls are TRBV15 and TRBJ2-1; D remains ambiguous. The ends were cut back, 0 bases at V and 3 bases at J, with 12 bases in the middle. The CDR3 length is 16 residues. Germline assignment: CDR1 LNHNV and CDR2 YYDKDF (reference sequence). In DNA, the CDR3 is TGTGCCACCAGCAGAGATTATGGTGGCAGCTACAATGAGCAGTTCTTC. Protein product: CATSRDYGGSYNEQFF.

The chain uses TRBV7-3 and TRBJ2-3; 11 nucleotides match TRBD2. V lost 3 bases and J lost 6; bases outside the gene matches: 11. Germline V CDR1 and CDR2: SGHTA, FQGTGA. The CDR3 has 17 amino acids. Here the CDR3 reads CASSLTGLAARPDTQYF. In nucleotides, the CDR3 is TGTGCCAGCAGCTTGACGGGACTAGCGGCCCGCCCGGATACGCAGTATTTT. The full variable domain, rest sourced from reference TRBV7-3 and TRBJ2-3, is GAGVSQTPSNKVTEKGKYVELRCDPISGHTALYWYRQSLGQGPEFLIYFQGTGAADDSGLPNDRFFAVRPEGSVSTLKIQRTERGDSAVYLCASSLTGLAARPDTQYFGPGTRLTVL.

CDR3 DNA: TGTGCCAGCAGCCAAGGTAATGGTCAAGGGGACTATGGCTACACCTTC. Translated, it gives CASSQGNGQGDYGYTF. The chain employs TRBV4-2 and TRBJ1-2; perhaps TRBD1 as D (5 bases). Trimming pared 1 base from V and 3 bases from J, leaving 15 bases between. The CDR3 extends over 16 amino acids. CDR1 LGHNA and CDR2 YNFKEQ come from the germline V gene.

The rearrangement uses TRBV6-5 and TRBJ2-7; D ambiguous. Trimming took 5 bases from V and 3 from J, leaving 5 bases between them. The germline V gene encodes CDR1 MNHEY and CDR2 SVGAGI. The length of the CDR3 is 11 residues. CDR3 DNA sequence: TGTGCCAGCAGTGGCATCTACGAGCAGTACTTC. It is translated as CASSGIYEQYF.

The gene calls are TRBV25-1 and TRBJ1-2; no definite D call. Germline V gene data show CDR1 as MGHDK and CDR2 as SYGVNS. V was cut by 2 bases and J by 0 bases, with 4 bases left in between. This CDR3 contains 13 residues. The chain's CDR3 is CASSEPANYGYTF. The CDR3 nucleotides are TGTGCCAGCAGTGAACCAGCTAACTATGGCTACACCTTC.

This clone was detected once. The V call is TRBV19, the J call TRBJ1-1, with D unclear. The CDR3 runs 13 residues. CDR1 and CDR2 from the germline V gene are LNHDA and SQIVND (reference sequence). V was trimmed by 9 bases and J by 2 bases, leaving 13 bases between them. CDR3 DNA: TGTGCCAGCGAACAGCCTTCAAACACTGAAGCTTTCTTT. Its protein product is CASEQPSNTEAFF.

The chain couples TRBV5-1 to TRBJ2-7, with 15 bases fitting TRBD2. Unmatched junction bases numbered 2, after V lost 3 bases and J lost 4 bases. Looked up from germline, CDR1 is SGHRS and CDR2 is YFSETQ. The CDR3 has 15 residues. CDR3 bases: TGCGCCAGCAGCTCGGGGACTAGCGGGGGGTACGAGCAGTACTTC. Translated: CASSSGTSGGYEQYF.

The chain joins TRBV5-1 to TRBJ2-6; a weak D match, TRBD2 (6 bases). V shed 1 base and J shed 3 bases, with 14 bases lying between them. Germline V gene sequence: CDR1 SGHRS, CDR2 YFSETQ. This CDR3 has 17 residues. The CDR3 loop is CASSLLGVGGGANVLTF. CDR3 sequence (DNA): TGCGCCAGCAGCTTGCTGGGGGTGGGAGGTGGGGCCAACGTCCTGACTTTC.

This CDR3 is CASRATGGEETQYF. The CDR3 coding sequence is TGTGCCAGCAGGGCGACAGGAGGAGAAGAGACCCAGTACTTC. This chain uses TRBV2 with TRBJ2-5, with D possibly matching TRBD1 (6 bases). This CDR3 has 14 amino acids. Trimming took off 6 bases at V and 3 bases at J, with 14 bases between the two ends. The V gene's germline CDR1 is SNHLY and CDR2 FYNNEI.

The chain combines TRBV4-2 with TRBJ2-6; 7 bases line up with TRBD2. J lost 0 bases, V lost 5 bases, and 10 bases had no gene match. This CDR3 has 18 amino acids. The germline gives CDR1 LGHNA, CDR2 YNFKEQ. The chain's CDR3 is CASSTRASGVSGANVLTF. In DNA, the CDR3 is TGTGCCAGCAGCACCCGAGCCAGCGGGGTCTCTGGGGCCAACGTCCTGACTTTC.

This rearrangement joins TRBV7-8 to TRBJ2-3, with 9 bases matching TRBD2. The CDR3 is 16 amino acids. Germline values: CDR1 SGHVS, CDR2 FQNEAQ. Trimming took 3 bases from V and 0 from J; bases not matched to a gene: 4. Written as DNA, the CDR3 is TGTGCCAGCAGCTTCTCCAGCGGGGGGAGCACAGATACGCAGTATTTT. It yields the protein CASSFSSGGSTDTQYF.

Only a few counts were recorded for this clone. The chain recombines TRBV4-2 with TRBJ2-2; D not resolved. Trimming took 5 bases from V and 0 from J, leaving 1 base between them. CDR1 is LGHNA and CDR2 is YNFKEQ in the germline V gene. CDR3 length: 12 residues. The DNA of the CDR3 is TGTGCCAGCAGCGCGAACACCGGGGAGCTGTTTTTT. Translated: CASSANTGELFF.

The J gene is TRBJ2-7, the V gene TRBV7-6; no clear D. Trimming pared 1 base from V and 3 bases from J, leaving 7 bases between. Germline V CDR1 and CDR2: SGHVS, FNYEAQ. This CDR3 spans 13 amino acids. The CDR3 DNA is TGTGCCAGCAGCTTAGAGACCGACTACGAGCAGTACTTC. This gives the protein CASSLETDYEQYF.

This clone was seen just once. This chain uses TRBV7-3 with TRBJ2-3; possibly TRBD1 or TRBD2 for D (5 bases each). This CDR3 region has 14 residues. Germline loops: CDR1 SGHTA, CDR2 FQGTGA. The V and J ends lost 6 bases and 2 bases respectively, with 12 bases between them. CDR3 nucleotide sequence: TGTGCCAGCAGGTTTGGGGGTGACACAGATACGCAGTATTTT. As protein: CASRFGGDTDTQYF. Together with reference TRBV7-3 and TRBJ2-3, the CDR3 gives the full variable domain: GAGVSQTPSNKVTEKGKYVELRCDPISGHTALYWYRQSLGQGPEFLIYFQGTGAADDSGLPNDRFFAVRPEGSVSTLKIQRTERGDSAVYLCASRFGGDTDTQYFGPGTRLTVL.

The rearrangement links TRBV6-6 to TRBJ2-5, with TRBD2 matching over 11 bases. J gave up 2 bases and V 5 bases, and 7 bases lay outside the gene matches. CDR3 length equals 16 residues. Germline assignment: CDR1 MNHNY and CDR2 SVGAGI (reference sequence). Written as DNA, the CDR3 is TGTGCCAGCAGTCCCGACGGGACTAGCGGACAAGAGACCCAGTACTTC. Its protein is CASSPDGTSGQETQYF.

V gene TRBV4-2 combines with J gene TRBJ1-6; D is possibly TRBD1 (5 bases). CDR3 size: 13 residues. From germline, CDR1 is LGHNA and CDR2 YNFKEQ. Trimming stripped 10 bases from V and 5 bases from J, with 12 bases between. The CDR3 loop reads CATAGTDNSPLHF. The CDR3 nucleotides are TGTGCCACCGCCGGGACGGATAATTCACCCCTCCACTTT.

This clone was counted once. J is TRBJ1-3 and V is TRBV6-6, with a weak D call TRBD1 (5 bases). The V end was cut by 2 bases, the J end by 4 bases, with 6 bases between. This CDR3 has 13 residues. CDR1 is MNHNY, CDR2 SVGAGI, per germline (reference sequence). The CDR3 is CASSYRDGNTIYF. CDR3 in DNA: TGTGCCAGCAGTTACCGGGACGGAAACACCATATATTTT.

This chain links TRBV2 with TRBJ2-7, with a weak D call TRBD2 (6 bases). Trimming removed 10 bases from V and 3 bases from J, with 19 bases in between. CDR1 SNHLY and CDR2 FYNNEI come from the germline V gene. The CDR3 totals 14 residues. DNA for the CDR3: TGTGCCACCGCACCCGTTAGCGGCCTCTACGAGCAGTACTTC. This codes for CATAPVSGLYEQYF.

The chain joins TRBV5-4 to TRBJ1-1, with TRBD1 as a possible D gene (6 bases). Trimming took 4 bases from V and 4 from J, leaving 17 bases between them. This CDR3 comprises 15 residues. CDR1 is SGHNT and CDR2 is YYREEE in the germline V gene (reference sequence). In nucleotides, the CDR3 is TGTGCCAGCAGCGGGGACCCCGGCAGGGGCACTGAAGCTTTCTTT. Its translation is CASSGDPGRGTEAFF.

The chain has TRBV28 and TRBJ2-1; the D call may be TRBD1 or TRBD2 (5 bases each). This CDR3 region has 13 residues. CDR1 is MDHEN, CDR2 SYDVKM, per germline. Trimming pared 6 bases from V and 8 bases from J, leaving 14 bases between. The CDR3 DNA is TGTGCCAGCAGAGCTATGGGACCCCATGAGCAGTTCTTC. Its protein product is CASRAMGPHEQFF.

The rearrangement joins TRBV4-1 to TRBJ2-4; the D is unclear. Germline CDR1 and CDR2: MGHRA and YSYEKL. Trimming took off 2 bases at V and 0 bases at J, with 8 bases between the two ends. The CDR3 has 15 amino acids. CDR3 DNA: TGCGCCAGCAGCCAATTACAGCTAGCCAAAAACATTCAGTACTTC. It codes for CASSQLQLAKNIQYF.

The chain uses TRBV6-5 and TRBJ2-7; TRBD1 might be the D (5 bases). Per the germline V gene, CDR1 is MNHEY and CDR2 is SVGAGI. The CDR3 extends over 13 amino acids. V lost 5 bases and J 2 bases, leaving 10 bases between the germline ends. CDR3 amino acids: CASSPDSPYEQYF. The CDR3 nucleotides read TGTGCCAGCAGTCCCGACAGTCCCTACGAGCAGTACTTC.

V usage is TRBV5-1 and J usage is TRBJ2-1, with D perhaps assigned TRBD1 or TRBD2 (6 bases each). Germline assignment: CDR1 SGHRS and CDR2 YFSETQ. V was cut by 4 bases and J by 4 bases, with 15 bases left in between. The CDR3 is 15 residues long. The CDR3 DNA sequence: TGCGCCAGCAGCAACCGGGGGCTACAATACAATGAGCAGTTCTTC. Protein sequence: CASSNRGLQYNEQFF.

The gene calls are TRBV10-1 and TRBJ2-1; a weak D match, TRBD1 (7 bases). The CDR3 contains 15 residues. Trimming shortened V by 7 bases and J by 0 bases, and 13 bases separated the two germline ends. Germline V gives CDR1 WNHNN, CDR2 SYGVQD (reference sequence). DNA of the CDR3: TGCGCCAGCAACCCAGGGGGGAGCTCCTACAATGAGCAGTTCTTC. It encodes CASNPGGSSYNEQFF.

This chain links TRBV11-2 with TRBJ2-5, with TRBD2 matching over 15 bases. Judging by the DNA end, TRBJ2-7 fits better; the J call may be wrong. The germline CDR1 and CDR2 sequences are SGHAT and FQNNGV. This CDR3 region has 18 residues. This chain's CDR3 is CASRPGLAGGRSGYEQYF. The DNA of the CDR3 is TGTGCCAGCAGACCGGGACTAGCGGGAGGCCGATCGGGCTACGAGCAGTACTTC.

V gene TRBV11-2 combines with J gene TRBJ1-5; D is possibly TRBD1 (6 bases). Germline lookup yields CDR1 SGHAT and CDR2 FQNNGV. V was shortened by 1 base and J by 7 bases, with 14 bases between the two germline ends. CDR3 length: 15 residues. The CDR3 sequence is CASSLGSVRGQPQHF. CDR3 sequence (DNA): TGTGCCAGCAGCTTAGGATCGGTGAGGGGGCAGCCCCAGCATTTT.

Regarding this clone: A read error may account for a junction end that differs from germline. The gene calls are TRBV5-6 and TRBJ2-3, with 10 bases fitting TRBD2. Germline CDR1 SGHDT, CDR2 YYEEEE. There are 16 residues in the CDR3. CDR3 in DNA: TGTGCCAGCAGCTCCGGACTAGCGGACCCCACAGACACGCAGTATTTT. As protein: CASSSGLADPTDTQYF.